The 18 T cell receptor beta chains below were found in one sample sequenced in a study of blood T cell repertoires in COVID-19. Clones were sequenced by immunoSEQ multiplex PCR, and TCRdb holds only the in-frame ones, with some missing. This sample yields approximately 250,000 clones, of which around 88% are seen a single time; over 5.5% belongs to the top ten. Sequencing input: peripheral blood. The receptors stem from a woman of 80 years or more with COVID-19, enrolled during active disease.

V usage is TRBV3-1 (or the pseudogene TRBV3-2) and J usage is TRBJ2-5; maybe TRBD1 (5 bases). This CDR3 contains 15 residues. CDR1 and CDR2 (germline): LGHDT, YNNKEL (reference sequence). V was shortened by 1 base and J by 6 bases, with 15 bases between the two germline ends. The CDR3 protein is CASSQGYTGGKTQYF. Here the CDR3 DNA reads TGTGCCAGCAGCCAAGGGTACACAGGTGGGAAGACCCAGTACTTC.

V usage is TRBV25-1 and J usage is TRBJ2-5; 7 bases map to TRBD1. This CDR3 contains 16 residues. V shed 3 bases and J 5 bases; nucleotides not matched to a gene: 12. Germline V CDR1 and CDR2: MGHDK, SYGVNS. CDR3 residues: CASSDSRQGYRETQYF. Written as DNA, the CDR3 is TGTGCCAGCAGTGACTCCCGACAGGGATATAGGGAGACCCAGTACTTC.

This CDR3 is CSASERFGQPQHF. CDR3 sequence (DNA): TGCAGTGCTAGTGAAAGGTTCGGGCAGCCCCAGCATTTT. V gene TRBV20-1 combines with J gene TRBJ1-5; D is ambiguous. Trimming took off 3 bases at V and 7 bases at J, with 13 bases between the two ends. This CDR3 comprises 13 residues. Germline V gene data show CDR1 as DFQATT and CDR2 as SNEGSKA (reference sequence).

As to this clone: One base away lies a much larger clone, so this may be a sequencing read error. The chain is built from TRBV4-3 and TRBJ2-1, with D perhaps matching TRBD1 (5 bases). V was clipped by 0 bases and J by 6 bases, with 21 bases between them. This CDR3 comprises 18 residues. Per the germline V gene, CDR1 is LGHNA and CDR2 is YSLEER. Here the CDR3 reads CASSQDLFRAGPFNEQFF. CDR3 DNA sequence: TGCGCCAGCAGCCAAGATCTGTTCCGGGCAGGGCCCTTCAATGAGCAGTTCTTC.

This clone was counted once. This sequence joins TRBV11-2 and TRBJ1-5, with 7 bases fitting TRBD1. The germline CDR1 and CDR2 sequences are SGHAT and FQNNGV. Unmatched junction bases numbered 10, after V lost 5 bases and J lost 0 bases. The CDR3 is made up of 17 amino acids. The CDR3 protein is CASSPGTATLSNQPQHF. CDR3 sequence (DNA): TGTGCCAGCAGCCCCGGGACAGCCACCCTTAGCAATCAGCCCCAGCATTTT.

V usage is TRBV6-5 and J usage is TRBJ1-5; 10 nucleotides agree with TRBD1. Germline V gene sequence: CDR1 MNHEY, CDR2 SVGAGI. V was pared by 5 bases and J by 5 bases, with 6 bases of the junction left unmatched. This CDR3 spans 15 amino acids. For the CDR3, the DNA is TGTGCCAGCAGTCTGACAGGGGGCGGAGATCAGCCCCAGCATTTT. Translation gives CASSLTGGGDQPQHF.

This chain's CDR3 is CAISDRTGGPRGETQYF. The CDR3 DNA is TGTGCCATCAGTGACCGGACAGGGGGCCCAAGGGGAGAGACCCAGTACTTC. The rearrangement uses TRBV10-3 and TRBJ2-5, with 11 bases that match TRBD1. Trimming cost V 3 bases and J 4 bases; bases outside gene matches: 10. From germline, CDR1 is ENHRY and CDR2 SYGVKD. The CDR3 sequence is 17 residues long.

The chain uses TRBV5-4 and TRBJ2-3; no firm D call. Trimming stripped 0 bases from V and 5 bases from J, with 7 bases between. This CDR3 region has 13 residues. Germline lookup yields CDR1 SGHNT and CDR2 YYREEE (reference sequence). The CDR3 here is CASSLDPGDTQYF. For the CDR3, the DNA is TGTGCCAGCAGCTTGGATCCCGGAGATACGCAGTATTTT.

In its sample, this clone was seen a few times. This chain uses TRBV12-3 or TRBV12-4 with TRBJ2-7; 8 bases match TRBD1. The CDR3 extends over 13 amino acids. V gave up 7 bases and J gave up 9 bases; unmatched junction bases: 11. The CDR3 here is CASTGRQGFGQYF. CDR3 nucleotide sequence: TGTGCCAGCACCGGAAGACAGGGGTTTGGGCAGTACTTC.

This clone has more than one count but fewer than ten. The rearrangement uses TRBV5-1 and TRBJ1-3; 7 nucleotides line up with TRBD1. Losses at the gene ends were 6 bases for V and 6 bases for J; bases not matched to a gene: 12. The CDR3 length is 15 residues. Germline CDR1 and CDR2: SGHRS and YFSETQ. The CDR3 sequence is CASTLGHTGENTIYF. CDR3 nucleotide sequence: TGCGCCAGCACCTTAGGACATACAGGGGAAAACACCATATATTTT.

In DNA, the CDR3 is TGTGCCAGCAGCCCAAGACAGGGCACTTATGGCTACACCTTC. It encodes CASSPRQGTYGYTF. The rearrangement links TRBV7-2 to TRBJ1-2, with 7 nucleotides matching TRBD1. V lost 5 bases and J lost 5; bases outside the gene matches: 8. The CDR3 runs to 14 residues. Germline V lookup: CDR1 SGHTA, CDR2 FQGNSA.

CDR3 DNA sequence: TGTGCCAGCAGCTCAACAGGGAAATCTGGGGCCAACGTCCTGACTTTC. It is translated as CASSSTGKSGANVLTF. The chain combines TRBV13 with TRBJ2-6; tentative D call: TRBD1 (6 bases). V dropped 4 bases and J dropped 1 base, with 11 bases sitting between them. CDR3 size: 16 residues. Per the germline V gene, CDR1 is PRHDT and CDR2 is FYEKMQ (reference sequence).

The V call is TRBV6-5, the J call TRBJ2-7, with 9 bases matching TRBD2. The CDR3 runs to 14 residues. Trimming at V came to 6 bases and at J to 3 bases, leaving 6 bases not matched to a gene. CDR1 is MNHEY, CDR2 SVGAGI, per germline. The CDR3 region is CASRQRGDYYEQYF. The CDR3 DNA sequence: TGTGCCAGCAGGCAGCGGGGGGATTACTACGAGCAGTACTTC.

V is TRBV5-1 and J is TRBJ1-2; D not certain. V was shortened by 0 bases and J by 0 bases, with 9 bases between the two germline ends. Germline V gives CDR1 SGHRS, CDR2 YFSETQ. CDR3 size: 15 residues. The chain's CDR3 is CASSLVTQTNYGYTF. CDR3 bases: TGCGCCAGCAGCTTGGTTACTCAAACTAACTATGGCTACACCTTC.

The rearrangement joins TRBV12-3 or TRBV12-4 to TRBJ2-2, with D tentatively TRBD2 (6 bases). Trimming took off 5 bases at V and 4 bases at J, with 8 bases between the two ends. CDR3 length equals 13 residues. The CDR3 region is CASSPRGTGELFF. The CDR3 DNA reads as TGTGCCAGCAGTCCGCGGGGCACCGGGGAGCTGTTTTTT.

CDR3 region: CASSPRTGLRSYEQYF. The CDR3 DNA is TGTGCCAGCAGCCCCCGGACAGGGCTGAGGTCCTACGAGCAGTACTTC. The chain combines TRBV14 with TRBJ2-7; TRBD1 aligns across 8 bases. The germline V gene has CDR1 SGHDN and CDR2 FVKESK. Germline trimming cut 4 bases from V and 1 base from J; bases unmatched to any gene: 9. The CDR3 totals 16 residues.

The chain couples TRBV6-5 to TRBJ1-5; D may be TRBD1 (5 bases). The germline V gene encodes CDR1 MNHEY and CDR2 SVGAGI. With 6 bases removed from V and 3 bases from J, the gap between germline ends came to 9 bases. CDR3 length: 13 amino acids. The CDR3 DNA is TGTGCCAGCAGGTTCAGGGACAATCAGCCCCAGCATTTT. It translates to CASRFRDNQPQHF.

This sequence joins TRBV19 and TRBJ1-1; 11 positions agree with TRBD1. Trimming at V came to 5 bases and at J to 5 bases, leaving 4 bases not matched to a gene. The CDR3 sequence is 14 residues long. From germline, CDR1 is LNHDA and CDR2 SQIVND (reference sequence). The CDR3 DNA sequence: TGTGCCAGTAGTGACGGACAGGGGGCGACTGAAGCTTTCTTT. Translated, it gives CASSDGQGATEAFF.